Listed below are T cell receptor beta chains from one sample, sequenced in a study of T-cell reconstitution after alpha-beta-depleted transplantation in children. TCRdb reprocessed the PCR reads via MiXCR and lists one record per CDR3 protein. The sample includes 150,000 to 250,000 distinct CDR3 sequences, about 6% of them seen just once. The source material was PBMCs, sampled before TCRalphabeta/CD19-depleted stem cell transplant. The receptors shown here come from a girl less than two years old with combined immunodeficiency, due to receive a stem cell transplant. Both conserved end residues are part of each CDR3. A D gene is named only where the DNA matches it firmly. Size tells how often a clone was seen (once, few, many) or the class of an expanded clone, and some rows leave it out.

CDR3 DNA	CDR3 protein	D gene	V gene	clone size	J gene
TGTGCCAGCAGTTACTTACTCGGGACTAGCGGGGGGGCCAGCACAGATACGCAGTATTTT	CASSYLLGTSGGASTDTQYF	TRBD2	TRBV6-7	few	TRBJ2-3
TGTGCCAGCAGCTTAGAAGGGGCTACCTACAATGAGCAGTTCTTC	CASSLEGATYNEQFF	NA	TRBV7-8	many	TRBJ2-1
TGCGCCAGCAGCCAAGAGTGGCAGGGTATGAATCAGCCCCAGCATTTT	CASSQEWQGMNQPQHF	NA	TRBV4-3	many	TRBJ1-5
TGTGCCAGCAGCTTGGAACTTAGCTCCTACAATGAGCAGTTCTTC	CASSLELSSYNEQFF	NA	TRBV5-6	many	TRBJ2-1
TGTGCCAGCTCACCTGCTAGCGGGGGAACAGATACGCAGTATTTT	CASSPASGGTDTQYF	TRBD2	TRBV18	NA	TRBJ2-3
TGCGCCAGCAGCCAAGGACTAGCGGACAATTACGAGCAGTACTTC	CASSQGLADNYEQYF	TRBD2	TRBV4-3	many	TRBJ2-7
TGTGCCAGCACCTTGGGGGGCGAGCAGTACTTC	CASTLGGEQYF	NA	TRBV28	many	TRBJ2-7
TGTGCCAGCAGTTACCCATCCAGCGGGGGAGTATACAATGAGCAGTTCTTC	CASSYPSSGGVYNEQFF	TRBD2	TRBV6-5	NA	TRBJ2-1
TGCGCCAGCAGCCTGGGGACTAGCGGGAGCCCATACAATGAGCAGTTCTTC	CASSLGTSGSPYNEQFF	TRBD2	TRBV4-1	many	TRBJ2-1
TGTGCCAGCAGCGATGAGAGGCATAAGGAGCAGTTCTTC	CASSDERHKEQFF	NA	TRBV9	many	TRBJ2-1
TGTGCCAGCAGCTACGGGACAGAAGGGCACTTC	CASSYGTEGHF	TRBD1	TRBV28	few	TRBJ1-2
TGTGCCAGCAGTGAAGGGACAGGGGGATTCTACGAGCAGTACTTC	CASSEGTGGFYEQYF	TRBD1	TRBV6-1	few	TRBJ2-7
TGTGCCAGCAGCCGACAGGGGGACCAAGAGACCCAGTACTTC	CASSRQGDQETQYF	TRBD1	TRBV5-6	many	TRBJ2-5
TGTGCCAGCAGTGCCCGGGACAGCAAAAACATTCAGTACTTC	CASSARDSKNIQYF	TRBD1	TRBV25-1	many	TRBJ2-4
TGCGCCAGCAGCTTACAGGGCGGCTACGAGCAGTACTTC	CASSLQGGYEQYF	NA	TRBV5-1	many	TRBJ2-7
TGCAGCGTTTTTGACAGCGGGACAGTTGGCACTGAAGCTTTCTTT	CSVFDSGTVGTEAFF	TRBD1	TRBV29-1	many	TRBJ1-1
TGCGCCAGCAGCCAGTCTCATTTGGGGGGGGAGCTGTTTTTT	CASSQSHLGGELFF	NA	TRBV4-1	many	TRBJ2-2
TGCAGTGCTAGAGAACAGGGAGACACAGATACGCAGTATTTT	CSAREQGDTDTQYF	NA	TRBV20-1	many	TRBJ2-3
TGTGCCAGCAGTTTGGGGCAGTACACTGAAGCTTTCTTT	CASSLGQYTEAFF	NA	TRBV12-3/TRBV12-4	many	TRBJ1-1
TGTGCCAGCAGTGCAAGGAGCTCCTACAATGAGCAGTTCTTC	CASSARSSYNEQFF	NA	TRBV2	many	TRBJ2-1
TGCAGCGTTCCCCTGGGGATCGGGGAGCTGTTTTTT	CSVPLGIGELFF	NA	TRBV29-1	NA	TRBJ2-2
TGCGCCAGCAGCCCTGGAGGCAGGGAAGCCTACAATGAGCAGTTCTTC	CASSPGGREAYNEQFF	NA	TRBV5-1	many	TRBJ2-1
TGTGCCAGCAGCCTCGGGACTAGCGGTACCGGGGAGCTGTTTTTT	CASSLGTSGTGELFF	TRBD2	TRBV9	many	TRBJ2-2
TGTGCCAGCAGGGTGAGCACTGAAGCTTTCTTT	CASRVSTEAFF	NA	TRBV28	many	TRBJ1-1
TGTGCCAGCAGCGCAGGACTAGCGGGATCCCGCCGGAATGAGCAGTTCTTC	CASSAGLAGSRRNEQFF	TRBD2	TRBV9	many	TRBJ2-1
TGTGCCAGCAGTTTAGTACTAGCGGGGGGGCAGTTCTTC	CASSLVLAGGQFF	TRBD2	TRBV12-3/TRBV12-4	many	TRBJ2-1
TGCAGCGTTGATACGGGAAGCACAGATACGCAGTATTTT	CSVDTGSTDTQYF	NA	TRBV29-1	many	TRBJ2-3
TGTGCCAGCAGTGAGACGGACAAGAACACTGAAGCTTTCTTT	CASSETDKNTEAFF	NA	TRBV12-3/TRBV12-4	many	TRBJ1-1
TGTGCCAGCAGCTTAGTTGGGACAGGGTTGTACTATGGCTACACCTTC	CASSLVGTGLYYGYTF	TRBD1	TRBV7-2	many	TRBJ1-2
TGTGCCAGCAGTCTCCTGGGGCTAGCAGGCACAGATACGCAGTATTTT	CASSLLGLAGTDTQYF	NA	TRBV28	many	TRBJ2-3
TGCAGCGTTCCGAGCCCATCAGGACGGTTTAACTCTGGGGCCAACGTCCTGACTTTC	CSVPSPSGRFNSGANVLTF	NA	TRBV29-1	many	TRBJ2-6